A single sample gave rise to the 15 T cell receptor beta chains below, sequenced in a study of T cells after posttransplantation cyclophosphamide. Only in-frame clones appear in the TCRdb table, and some are missing; sequencing was by immunoSEQ multiplex PCR. The profile covers about 6,400 clones, none occurring a single time. Busulfan-fludarabine conditioning, marrow transplant, and cyclophosphamide on days +3 and +4 were administered. This specimen consisted of PBMCs, obtained after an allogeneic stem cell transplant with post-transplant cyclophosphamide. The receptors derive from a male patient aged 30 to 39 who received an allogeneic stem cell transplant from an unrelated donor, was CMV-positive, and had acute and chronic GVHD. Some T cells may have originated in the graft donor.

This clone rates as medium-sized (0.01 to 0.1%). V usage is TRBV5-6 and J usage is TRBJ1-3; perhaps TRBD1 as D (6 bases). The germline V gene has CDR1 SGHDT and CDR2 YYEEEE. Trimming left V 4 bases short and J 5 bases short, with 13 bases between. The CDR3 is 14 residues long. CDR3 DNA sequence: TGTGCCAGCAGCCCGAACTGGGGGCGAAACACCATATATTTT. Protein product: CASSPNWGRNTIYF.

This clone was counted ten times or more. The V and J genes are TRBV7-9 and TRBJ2-7; 8 bases map to TRBD1. V trimming: 5 bases; J trimming: 8 bases; junction bases outside the gene matches: 5. CDR1 and CDR2 (germline): SEHNR, FQNEAQ (reference sequence). The length of the CDR3 is 12 residues. The CDR3 reads CASSGTGYQQYF. CDR3 nucleotide sequence: TGTGCCAGCAGCGGGACAGGTTACCAGCAGTACTTC.

This clone showed up many times. The chain combines TRBV19 with TRBJ1-1; 9 bases line up with TRBD1. The CDR3 covers 16 residues. Germline CDR1 and CDR2: LNHDA and SQIVND (reference sequence). The trim removed 3 bases at V and 6 bases at J, leaving 11 bases unmatched. For the CDR3, the DNA is TGTGCCAGTAGTATCGTTTTCGGACAGGGGATAGCTGAAGCTTTCTTT. Its protein product is CASSIVFGQGIAEAFF.

At least ten counts were recorded for this clone. V is TRBV27 and J is TRBJ2-7, with 9 bases aligning to TRBD1. V shed 3 bases and J 1 base; nucleotides not matched to a gene: 7. Germline-derived CDR1 and CDR2 are MNHEY and SMNVEV (reference sequence). The CDR3 loop spans 16 amino acids. The CDR3 sequence: CASSLHGTGYSYEQYF. Written as DNA, the CDR3 is TGTGCCAGCAGTTTGCACGGGACAGGGTATTCCTACGAGCAGTACTTC.

There are many counts of this clone. This chain uses TRBV9 with TRBJ2-7, with D hard to call. This CDR3 region has 13 residues. Between the trimmed V and J ends, which lost 5 bases and 2 bases, there was a span of 11 bases. Looked up from germline, CDR1 is SGDLS and CDR2 is YYNGEE. The CDR3 spells CASSYAPTYEQYF. CDR3 bases: TGTGCCAGCAGTTACGCCCCTACCTACGAGCAGTACTTC.

This clone was detected ten times or more. In nucleotides, the CDR3 is TGTGCCAGCAGCACCCGGGGGGGGGAGGGTACAGATACGCAGTATTTT. This gives the protein CASSTRGGEGTDTQYF. The genes are TRBV9 and TRBJ2-3, with 8 bases that match TRBD2. This CDR3 comprises 16 residues. V dropped 4 bases and J dropped 3; count of bases not matched to a gene: 10. Germline V gene lookup returns CDR1 SGDLS and CDR2 YYNGEE.

This clone ranks as medium-sized. This chain connects TRBV4-2 to TRBJ1-1; no definite D call. The V and J ends lost 0 bases and 1 base respectively, with 9 bases between them. This CDR3 has 15 amino acids. Germline V lookup: CDR1 LGHNA, CDR2 YNFKEQ. The CDR3 reads CASSQDAAGNTEAFF. The CDR3 region has the DNA TGTGCCAGCAGCCAAGATGCCGCAGGGAACACTGAAGCTTTCTTT.

This clone was counted many times. This chain connects TRBV7-9 to TRBJ1-1; unclear D gene. The CDR3 runs to 12 residues. The ends were cut back, 6 bases at V and 1 base at J, with 6 bases in the middle. CDR1 is SEHNR, CDR2 FQNEAQ, per germline (reference sequence). This CDR3 reads CASSRWNTEAFF. The CDR3 nucleotides are TGTGCCAGCAGTCGGTGGAACACTGAAGCTTTCTTT.

This clone was counted many times. The gene calls are TRBV5-1 and TRBJ1-1; 11 bases align to TRBD1. The CDR3 has 14 residues. Germline V CDR1 and CDR2: SGHRS, YFSETQ. After removal of 3 bases from V and 5 bases from J, the junction contained 3 bases not matched to a gene. The CDR3 DNA reads as TGCGCCAGCAGCTGGGGACAGGGGGTAACTGAAGCTTTCTTT. It codes for CASSWGQGVTEAFF.

This clone has ten or more counts. This CDR3 reads CASSPEEGLVTQYF. The CDR3 nucleotides read TGTGCCAGCAGCCCAGAGGAGGGGTTGGTGACCCAGTACTTC. V and J are TRBV14 and TRBJ2-5; maybe TRBD2 (6 bases). Trimming took 4 bases from V and 7 from J, leaving 16 bases between them. CDR1 is SGHDN, CDR2 FVKESK, per germline. This CDR3 is built from 14 residues.

This clone is deemed medium-sized. The chain joins TRBV5-1 to TRBJ1-2; D gene unclear. Germline CDR1 reads SGHRS; CDR2 reads YFSETQ. V lost 0 bases to trimming and J lost 7 bases, with 10 bases between them. The CDR3 is 13 residues long. CDR3 region: CASSLAGVVGYTF. The CDR3 bases are TGCGCCAGCAGCTTGGCCGGGGTTGTTGGCTACACCTTC.

Many counts were recorded for this clone. This chain uses TRBV5-3 with TRBJ2-7; tentative D call: TRBD2 (5 bases). TRBV5-3 is reported as an ORF; its role is uncertain. Trimming removed 3 bases from V and 3 bases from J, with 22 bases in between. The CDR3 covers 17 residues. CDR3 DNA: TGTGCCAGAAGCTCCCAATCGGGGTCCGTTGGGAACTACGAGCAGTACTTC. It specifies CARSSQSGSVGNYEQYF.

This clone was counted at least ten times. The rearrangement links TRBV12-5 to TRBJ1-4; D might be TRBD1 (5 bases). CDR1 is LGHNT and CDR2 is FRNRAP in the germline V gene. There are 18 residues in the CDR3. V lost 0 bases to trimming and J lost 2 bases, with 16 bases between them. For the CDR3, the DNA is TGTGCTAGTGGTTTGGTATTCAGGGAAGATTCGACTAATGAAAAACTGTTTTTT. This codes for CASGLVFREDSTNEKLFF.

Ten or more counts support this clone. The chain has TRBV6-5 and TRBJ1-6; TRBD1 is a possible D gene (5 bases). V shed 0 bases and J shed 10 bases, with 13 bases lying between them. The CDR3 covers 15 residues. Germline V CDR1 and CDR2: MNHEY, SVGAGI. The CDR3 DNA follows: TGTGCCAGCAGTTACTCGGCAAACCGGGGGTCACCCCTCCACTTT. This translates into CASSYSANRGSPLHF.

This clone was detected ten times or more. The chain recombines TRBV30 with TRBJ2-6; D is possibly TRBD2 (6 bases). The CDR3 extends over 14 amino acids. The germline CDR1 and CDR2 sequences are GTSNPN and SVGIG (reference sequence). V dropped 3 bases and J dropped 3 bases, with 9 bases sitting between them. The CDR3: CAWSHGGGANVLTF. The CDR3 DNA reads TGTGCCTGGAGCCACGGGGGTGGGGCCAACGTCCTGACTTTC.